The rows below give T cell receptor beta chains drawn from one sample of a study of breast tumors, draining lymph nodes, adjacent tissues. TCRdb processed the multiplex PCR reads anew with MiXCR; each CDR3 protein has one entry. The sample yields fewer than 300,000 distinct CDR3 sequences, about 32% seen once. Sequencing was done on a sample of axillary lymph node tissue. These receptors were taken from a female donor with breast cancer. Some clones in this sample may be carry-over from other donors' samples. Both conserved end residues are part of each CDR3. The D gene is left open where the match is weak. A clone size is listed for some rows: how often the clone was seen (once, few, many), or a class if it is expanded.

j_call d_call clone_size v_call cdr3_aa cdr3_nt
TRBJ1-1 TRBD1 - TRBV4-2 CASSQSGTGRLALF TGTGCCAGCAGCCAGTCGGGGACAGGGAGGTTAGCTCTCTTT
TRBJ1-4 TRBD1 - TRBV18 CASSPGLAGGTGGKLFF TGTGCCAGCTCACCAGGCCTAGCGGGAGGGACAGGGGGAAAACTGTTTTTT
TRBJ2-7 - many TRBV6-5 CASSYSTNYEQYF TGTGCCAGCAGTTACTCGACCAATTACGAGCAGTACTTC
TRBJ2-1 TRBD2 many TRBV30 CAWSTWTRPNNEQFF TGTGCCTGGAGTACCTGGACTAGGCCCAACAATGAGCAGTTCTTC
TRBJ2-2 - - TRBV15 CATSSRSSGELFF TGTGCCACCAGCAGTAGGTCCTCCGGGGAGCTGTTTTTT
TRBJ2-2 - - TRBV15 CATSSLGVGELFF TGTGCCACCAGCAGCCTAGGGGTCGGGGAGCTGTTTTTT
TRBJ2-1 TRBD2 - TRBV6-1 CASLRFSGRGYNEQFF TGTGCCAGCTTAAGATTTAGCGGGAGGGGGTACAATGAGCAGTTCTTC
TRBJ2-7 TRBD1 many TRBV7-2 CASSLTGTGLNEQYF TGTGCCAGCAGCCTAACCGGGACAGGGCTCAACGAGCAGTACTTC
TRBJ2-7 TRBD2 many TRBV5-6 CASSRGLAGVQSSYEQYF TGTGCCAGCAGCCGAGGACTAGCGGGAGTCCAGAGCTCCTACGAGCAGTACTTC
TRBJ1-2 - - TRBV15 CATSPGADYGYTF TGTGCCACCAGCCCAGGGGCCGACTATGGCTACACCTTC
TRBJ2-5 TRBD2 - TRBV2 CASSGLPGGAQYF TGTGCCAGCAGTGGACTCCCGGGAGGGGCCCAGTACTTC
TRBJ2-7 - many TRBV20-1 CSAIRDPQNYEQYF TGCAGTGCTATCCGGGATCCACAAAATTACGAGCAGTACTTC
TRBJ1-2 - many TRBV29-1 CSVDRGRDGYTF TGCAGCGTTGATCGGGGTCGGGATGGCTACACCTTC
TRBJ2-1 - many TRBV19 CASSTRQLLNYNEQFF TGTGCCAGTAGTACCCGACAGCTCCTGAACTACAATGAGCAGTTCTTC
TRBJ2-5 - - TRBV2 CASSADGPPATQYF TGTGCCAGCAGTGCTGATGGGCCCCCGGCGACCCAGTACTTC
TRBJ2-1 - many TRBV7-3 CASSLTGGTYNEQFF TGTGCCAGCAGCTTAACAGGTGGTACCTACAATGAGCAGTTCTTC
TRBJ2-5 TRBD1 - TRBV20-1 CSARIPGGETQYF TGCAGTGCTAGAATACCAGGGGGAGAGACCCAGTACTTC
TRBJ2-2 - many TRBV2 CASSPRDPNTGELFF TGTGCCAGCAGTCCCAGGGATCCTAACACCGGGGAGCTGTTTTTT
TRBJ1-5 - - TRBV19 CASSRRGDAYEQDDKHSNQPQHF TGTGCCAGTAGTAGAAGGGGGGATGCCTACGAGCAGGACGACAAACATAGCAATCAGCCCCAGCATTTT
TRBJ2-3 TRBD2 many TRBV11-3 CASSLGGLAGGSDTQYF TGTGCCAGCAGCTTAGGGGGACTAGCGGGAGGCTCAGATACGCAGTATTTT
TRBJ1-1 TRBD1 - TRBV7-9 CASSRTGGGTEAFF TGTGCCAGCAGCCGGACAGGGGGCGGCACTGAAGCTTTCTTT
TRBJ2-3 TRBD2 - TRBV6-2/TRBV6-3 CASTLSGSTDTQYF TGTGCCAGCACCCTTAGCGGGAGCACAGATACGCAGTATTTT
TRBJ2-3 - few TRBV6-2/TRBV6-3 CASSLGQFTDTQYF TGTGCCAGCAGCCTAGGACAGTTCACAGATACGCAGTATTTT
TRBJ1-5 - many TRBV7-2 CASGRQGNQPQHF TGTGCCAGCGGTCGCCAGGGCAATCAGCCCCAGCATTTT
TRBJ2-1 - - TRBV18 CASSPLAGHSYNEQFF TGTGCCAGCTCACCACTCGCGGGACACTCGTACAATGAGCAGTTCTTC
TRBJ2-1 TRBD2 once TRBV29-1 CSVVGGPRNEQFF TGCAGCGTAGTGGGAGGGCCGAGGAATGAGCAGTTCTTC
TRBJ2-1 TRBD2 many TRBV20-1 CSADRGTSGRAREQFF TGCAGTGCGGATAGAGGGACTAGCGGGAGGGCCAGGGAGCAGTTCTTC
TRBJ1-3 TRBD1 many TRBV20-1 CSASGGQSVSGNTIYF TGCAGTGCTAGCGGGGGACAGAGCGTCTCTGGAAACACCATATATTTT
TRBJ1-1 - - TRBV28 CASSLGVEAFF TGTGCCAGCAGTTTAGGGGTTGAAGCTTTCTTT
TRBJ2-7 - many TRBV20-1 CSARVAAYGQYF TGCAGTGCTAGAGTAGCGGCCTACGGGCAGTACTTC
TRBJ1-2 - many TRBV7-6 CASSPTGAGYTF TGTGCCAGCAGCCCCACCGGGGCCGGCTACACCTTC
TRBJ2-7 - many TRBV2 CASSGDRVIYEQYF TGTGCCAGCAGTGGCGACAGAGTAATTTACGAGCAGTACTTC
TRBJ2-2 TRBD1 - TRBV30 CAWSAHFFGQGNTGELFF TGTGCCTGGAGTGCCCATTTCTTCGGACAGGGGAACACCGGGGAGCTGTTTTTT
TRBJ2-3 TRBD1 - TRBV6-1 CASRGQGADTQYF TGTGCCAGCAGGGGACAGGGGGCAGATACGCAGTATTTT